The 20 T cell receptor beta chains below were found in one sample sequenced in a study of follicular helper T cells after annual influenza vaccination. Time point denoted: 2014-2015 season, 7 days after vaccination. Here immunoSEQ multiplex PCR was the method, and the copy in TCRdb shows in-frame clones only, minus some. The top ten clones hold about 1.3% of a sample with 15,000 or so clones, roughly 84% of them seen once. This specimen was CXCR5+ CD38- circulating T follicular helper cells from blood, taken 7 days after influenza vaccination. Subset of the sample: circulating Tfh, non-naive CD4+CXCR5+PD-1+ (ICOS+CD38+ or ICOS-CD38-). The receptors derive from an adult who received the influenza vaccine.

The chain is built from TRBV5-6 and TRBJ1-4; tentative D call: TRBD1 (6 bases). V was shortened by 3 bases and J by 8 bases, with 14 bases between the two germline ends. The germline gives CDR1 SGHDT, CDR2 YYEEEE. The CDR3 has 14 residues. The DNA of the CDR3 is TGTGCCAGCAGCTCGAGTGGGACATTCGAAAAACTGTTTTTT. This codes for CASSSSGTFEKLFF.

V usage is TRBV5-6 and J usage is TRBJ1-1; no firm D call. Trimming removed 4 bases at V and 4 bases at J, with 20 bases between. CDR1 SGHDT and CDR2 YYEEEE come from the germline V gene. This CDR3 comprises 16 residues. DNA of the CDR3: TGTGCCAGCAGCCCACGCTCCACACCGAGGATCACTGAAGCTTTCTTT. It specifies CASSPRSTPRITEAFF.

The J gene is TRBJ2-1, the V gene TRBV6-6, with D possibly being TRBD2 (5 bases). The CDR3 is 11 amino acids. Looked up from germline, CDR1 is MNHNY and CDR2 is SVGAGI (reference sequence). Trimming removed 8 bases at V and 8 bases at J, with 10 bases between. The CDR3 DNA reads as TGTGCCAGCTCTGGAGGCTATGAGCAGTTCTTC. Protein sequence: CASSGGYEQFF.

The chain carries TRBV7-2 and TRBJ2-1, with D possibly being TRBD1 (5 bases). The CDR3 spans 15 residues. Germline values: CDR1 SGHTA, CDR2 FQGNSA. Trimming pared 5 bases from V and 5 bases from J, leaving 16 bases between. The CDR3: CASSPDSQGHNEQFF. The CDR3 DNA reads TGTGCCAGCAGCCCAGACAGTCAGGGTCACAATGAGCAGTTCTTC.

This chain joins TRBV29-1 and TRBJ2-4; D may be TRBD2 (6 bases). The CDR3 consists of 13 residues. Germline V gene data show CDR1 as SQVTM and CDR2 as ANQGSEA. The V and J ends lost 4 bases and 9 bases respectively, with 16 bases between them. CDR3 protein: CSVGAGSTSIQYF. Here the CDR3 DNA reads TGCAGCGTTGGAGCTGGGTCGACTAGCATTCAGTACTTC.

This clone occurred a few times. Written as DNA, the CDR3 is TGTGCCAGCAGCGAGGACAGCTTCAATCAGCCCCAGCATTTT. This codes for CASSEDSFNQPQHF. This chain connects TRBV9 to TRBJ1-5, with a weak D call TRBD1 (6 bases). The germline V gene has CDR1 SGDLS and CDR2 YYNGEE. Trimming cost V 3 bases and J 3 bases, with 10 bases left between them. The CDR3 has 14 residues.

The J gene is TRBJ2-3, the V gene TRBV27; D remains ambiguous. The CDR3 consists of 13 residues. Germline V gene lookup returns CDR1 MNHEY and CDR2 SMNVEV (reference sequence). V was pared by 7 bases and J by 2 bases, with 10 bases between. CDR3 nucleotide sequence: TGTGCCAGCACCAATTTCAACACAGATACGCAGTATTTT. Protein product: CASTNFNTDTQYF.

In this sample, this clone turned up once. The CDR3 spells CASSPTGTANSPLHF. CDR3 sequence (DNA): TGTGCCAGCAGCCCGACAGGGACCGCAAATTCACCCCTCCACTTT. V is TRBV6-5 and J is TRBJ1-6, with 7 bases that match TRBD1. Germline CDR1 MNHEY, CDR2 SVGAGI. The ends lost 6 bases at V and 7 bases at J; junction bases unmatched: 9. This CDR3 is built from 15 residues.

CDR3 region: CASAGTIAANTGELFF. The CDR3 nucleotides read TGTGCCAGCGCCGGGACCATAGCGGCGAACACCGGGGAGCTGTTTTTT. The J gene is TRBJ2-2, the V gene TRBV19; TRBD2 might be the D (6 bases). Germline values: CDR1 LNHDA, CDR2 SQIVND (reference sequence). The V end lost 9 bases, the J end lost 0 bases, and 17 bases lay between the germline ends. The CDR3 has 16 amino acids. The full variable domain, completed using reference TRBV19 and TRBJ2-2, is DGGITQSPKYLFRKEGQNVTLSCEQNLNHDAMYWYRQDPGQGLRLIYYSQIVNDFQKGDIAEGYSVSREKKESFPLTVTSAQKNPTAFYLCASAGTIAANTGELFFGEGSRLTVL.

The chain has TRBV7-2 and TRBJ2-5; TRBD2 might be the D (7 bases). CDR1 and CDR2 from the germline V gene are SGHTA and FQGNSA. The CDR3 runs to 15 residues. The germline V and J ends were trimmed by 3 bases and 4 bases, with 15 bases remaining between them. DNA of the CDR3: TGTGCCAGCAGCTTGGGTACGGGGGGCACAGAGACCCAGTACTTC. It encodes CASSLGTGGTETQYF.

The chain is built from TRBV6-6 and TRBJ1-2, with 8 bases identical to TRBD1. The junction had 2 bases not matched to a gene; V was cut back by 5 bases and J by 3 bases. The CDR3 loop spans 13 amino acids. Germline CDR1 reads MNHNY; CDR2 reads SVGAGI (reference sequence). The CDR3 nucleotides read TGTGCCAGCAGTACGACAGGGGACTATGGCTACACCTTC. Encoded protein: CASSTTGDYGYTF.

CDR3 bases: TGTGCCAGCAAGAGGAACTCCTACGAGCAGTACTTC. It is translated as CASKRNSYEQYF. This chain connects TRBV2 to TRBJ2-7, with unresolved D. CDR3 length: 12 residues. CDR1 is SNHLY and CDR2 is FYNNEI in the germline V gene. The germline V and J ends were trimmed by 7 bases and 0 bases, with 7 bases remaining between them.

The chain couples TRBV7-8 to TRBJ2-5; 11 bases align to TRBD2. Near its end, the DNA agrees better with TRBJ2-7, so the J call may be wrong. CDR1 is SGHVS and CDR2 is FQNEAQ in the germline V gene. The CDR3 extends over 15 amino acids. The CDR3 bases are TGTGCCAGCAGCTTACCGACTAGCGGGACCTACGAGCAGTACTTC. Translating gives CASSLPTSGTYEQYF.

The chain couples TRBV6-5 to TRBJ1-2; 12 positions match TRBD1. Germline V gives CDR1 MNHEY, CDR2 SVGAGI. The CDR3 loop spans 15 amino acids. V gave up 2 bases and J gave up 8 bases; unmatched junction bases: 6. The CDR3 sequence: CASSYRDRGRRGYTF. In DNA, the CDR3 is TGTGCCAGCAGTTACCGGGACAGGGGGCGCCGCGGCTACACCTTC.

The J gene is TRBJ2-2, the V gene TRBV4-2; D uncertain. Germline V gene sequence: CDR1 LGHNA, CDR2 YNFKEQ. The CDR3 has 18 amino acids. Trimming removed 1 base from V and 1 base from J, with 16 bases in between. The CDR3: CASSQVVVGFENTGELFF. DNA for the CDR3: TGTGCCAGCAGCCAAGTTGTGGTCGGGTTTGAGAACACCGGGGAGCTGTTTTTT.

This chain joins TRBV6-5 and TRBJ2-3, with 8 bases aligning to TRBD1. In germline, CDR1 is MNHEY, CDR2 SVGAGI. There are 15 residues in the CDR3. The trim removed 5 bases at V and 1 base at J, leaving 5 bases unmatched. CDR3 sequence reads: CASSPEDRGTDTQYF. The CDR3 coding sequence is TGTGCCAGCAGTCCCGAGGACAGGGGCACAGATACGCAGTATTTT.

The chain links TRBV25-1 to TRBJ2-1; the match to TRBD1 covers 7 bases. Germline V gives CDR1 MGHDK, CDR2 SYGVNS. The CDR3 is 15 residues long. V was pared by 2 bases and J by 6 bases, with 7 bases of the junction left unmatched. The CDR3 nucleotides read TGTGCCAGCAGTGAAGGGGGAAGGGACAGCAATGAGCAGTTCTTC. Translation: CASSEGGRDSNEQFF.

This chain connects TRBV30 to TRBJ1-3; 7 nucleotides align to TRBD1. From germline, CDR1 is GTSNPN and CDR2 SVGIG (reference sequence). The CDR3 length is 16 residues. Unmatched junction bases numbered 5, after V lost 0 bases and J lost 0 bases. CDR3: CAWSVGAGGSGNTIYF. As DNA, the CDR3 is TGTGCCTGGAGTGTAGGGGCAGGGGGCTCTGGAAACACCATATATTTT.

The chain combines TRBV5-4 with TRBJ2-2; 9 nucleotides match TRBD1. The CDR3 contains 17 residues. Germline loops: CDR1 SGHNT, CDR2 YYREEE (reference sequence). V lost 1 base and J lost 4; bases outside the gene matches: 8. CDR3 amino acids: CASSLPSQGAGTGELFF. The CDR3 DNA reads TGTGCCAGCAGCTTGCCCTCACAGGGGGCTGGCACCGGGGAGCTGTTTTTT.

This clone appeared a few times. The genes are TRBV2 and TRBJ1-6; tentative D call: TRBD1 (5 bases). V was pared by 8 bases and J by 5 bases, with 13 bases between. The CDR3 runs to 14 residues. CDR1 is SNHLY and CDR2 is FYNNEI in the germline V gene. CDR3 sequence: CASRFLTDNSPLHF. The CDR3 DNA reads as TGTGCCAGCCGATTCTTGACAGATAATTCACCCCTCCACTTT.